Sequencing of this T cell receptor beta chain was carried out in a study of cytomegalovirus exposure and HLA in healthy donors. The study's findings and limits: It was 150 to 200 TCR beta chains that were listed as cytomegalovirus-associated. Accounts indicate the classifier identified cytomegalovirus status with strong specificity and sensitivity.

The CDR3 is made up of 14 amino acids. Trimming removed 10 bases from V and 8 bases from J, with 21 bases in between. Looked up from germline, CDR1 is MNHNS and CDR2 is SASEGT. Of note for this clone: Its antigen is not known.

This table comes from immunoSEQ multiplex PCR, and its TCRdb copy is limited to in-frame clones, with some not included. Here the sample spans tens of thousands of clones, 90% to 95% being singletons. The rearrangement uses TRBV6-1 and TRBJ2-1, with a possible D match to TRBD2 (7 bases). Specimen: PBMCs. The receptor was isolated from a man between 18 and 35 years old in good health and CMV-seropositive. Here the CDR3 DNA reads TGTGCCACCACGGGGGGCCCTGATGTGGATGAGCAGTTCTTC. This gives the protein CATTGGPDVDEQFF.